The 24 T cell receptor beta chains below all came from one sample that was sequenced in a study of cytomegalovirus exposure and HLA in healthy donors. Assay used: immunoSEQ multiplex PCR; TCRdb lists only in-frame clones, some missing. The sample contains fewer than 300,000 clones, roughly 90% of which appear only once. The sample consisted of PBMCs. These receptors were taken from a woman aged 18-30 years in good health and CMV-seronegative.

This chain links TRBV15 with TRBJ2-7; D unclear. Per the germline V gene, CDR1 is LNHNV and CDR2 is YYDKDF (reference sequence). The length of the CDR3 is 14 residues. Trimming left V 3 bases short and J 5 bases short, with 14 bases between. CDR3 sequence (DNA): TGTGCCACCAGCAGTATATCAGTCGTCCACGAGCAGTACTTC. It translates to CATSSISVVHEQYF.

This clone turned up a few times. The CDR3 DNA reads TGTGCCAGCAGCAGAGCGCGGGGTTGGTACGAGCAGTACTTC. It encodes CASSRARGWYEQYF. The chain combines TRBV21-1 with TRBJ2-7; the DNA was not used to check the table's D call, TRBD2. TRBV21-1 is described as a pseudogene. The CDR3 has 14 residues.

Details on this clone: This specimen includes other DNA sequences encoding the same CDR3. This chain links TRBV9 with TRBJ2-3; a possible D gene is TRBD1 (5 bases). Deletions cut 0 bases from V and 3 bases from J, with 11 bases between. CDR3 length: 15 amino acids. The germline gives CDR1 SGDLS, CDR2 YYNGEE. The CDR3 here is CASSVDGRDTDTQYF. CDR3 sequence (DNA): TGTGCCAGCAGCGTAGACGGCAGGGATACAGATACGCAGTATTTT.

The chain recombines TRBV7-2 with TRBJ2-7, with TRBD1 as a possible D gene (5 bases). Between the trimmed V and J ends, which lost 8 bases and 5 bases, there was a span of 13 bases. CDR1 SGHTA and CDR2 FQGNSA come from the germline V gene. The CDR3 runs 12 residues. CDR3 nucleotides: TGTGCCAGCGGACATAAGGACCACGAGCAGTACTTC. The encoded protein is CASGHKDHEQYF.

The V gene is TRBV12-2, the J gene TRBJ2-7; the D segment call TRBD1 is taken from the table without a DNA check. TRBV12-2 is a pseudogene locus. The CDR3 loop spans 19 amino acids. CDR3 amino acids: CASRLVDRGRRFIFYEQYF. DNA of the CDR3: TGTGCAAGTCGCTTAGTGGATAGGGGGCGCAGGTTCATTTTCTACGAGCAGTACTTC.

This clone was seen once. The chain couples TRBV5-1 to TRBJ1-2; D possibly corresponds to TRBD1 (6 bases). Germline assignment: CDR1 SGHRS and CDR2 YFSETQ. There are 15 residues in the CDR3. Trimming removed 4 bases at V and 5 bases at J, with 18 bases between. Here the CDR3 DNA reads TGCGCCAGCAGCCCCCGGGGGGGCCTGGATTATGGCTACACCTTC. Amino acid sequence: CASSPRGGLDYGYTF.

The chain links TRBV4-3 to TRBJ2-6; D may be TRBD1 (6 bases). The CDR3 loop spans 15 amino acids. The germline V gene has CDR1 LGHNA and CDR2 YSLEER. V was trimmed by 3 bases and J by 3 bases, leaving 9 bases between them. The CDR3: CASSQGANGANVLTF. The DNA of the CDR3 is TGCGCCAGCAGCCAGGGGGCGAATGGGGCCAACGTCCTGACTTTC.

The genes are TRBV7-8 and TRBJ2-3, with D unclear. Germline-derived CDR1 and CDR2 are SGHVS and FQNEAQ. This CDR3 has 13 residues. With 1 base removed from V and 2 bases from J, the gap between germline ends came to 4 bases. CDR3 residues: CASSLVNTDTQYF. DNA of the CDR3: TGTGCCAGCAGCTTAGTCAACACAGATACGCAGTATTTT.

CDR3 sequence (DNA): TGTGCCAGCAGTTTGCTCGGGTACAATGAGCAGTTCTTC. Its protein product is CASSLLGYNEQFF. V usage is TRBV27 and J usage is TRBJ2-1; D uncertain. V was clipped by 3 bases and J by 4 bases, with 7 bases between them. The CDR3 is 13 amino acids. Germline CDR1 reads MNHEY; CDR2 reads SMNVEV (reference sequence).

The gene calls are TRBV9 and TRBJ1-1; 7 bases line up with TRBD1. Germline V gives CDR1 SGDLS, CDR2 YYNGEE. J lost 1 base, V lost 2 bases, and 8 bases had no gene match. CDR3 size: 16 residues. CDR3 nucleotide sequence: TGTGCCAGCAGCGTGAGCCTGGGACAGTCGAACACTGAAGCTTTCTTT. Protein sequence: CASSVSLGQSNTEAFF. Full variable domain (outside the CDR3, taken from reference TRBV9 and TRBJ1-1): DSGVTQTPKHLITATGQRVTLRCSPRSGDLSVYWYQQSLDQGLQFLIQYYNGEERAKGNILERFSAQQFPDLHSELNLSSLELGDSALYFCASSVSLGQSNTEAFFGQGTRLTVV.

The chain links TRBV25-1 to TRBJ2-7, with D maybe TRBD1 (6 bases). Germline V gene lookup returns CDR1 MGHDK and CDR2 SYGVNS. The CDR3 is 14 amino acids. The V gene lost 3 bases and the J gene lost 2 bases, with 11 bases spanning the gap. The CDR3 DNA reads TGTGCCAGCAGTGATGAACAGGGTCCCTACGAGCAGTACTTC. This codes for CASSDEQGPYEQYF.

The rearrangement joins TRBV5-4 to TRBJ1-2, with 7 bases aligning to TRBD1. The CDR3 extends over 15 amino acids. Germline CDR1 is SGHNT and CDR2 is YYREEE (reference sequence). V lost 4 bases to trimming and J lost 4 bases; unmatched junction nucleotides: 10. The CDR3 bases are TGTGCCAGCAGCCAAACTCTCGGGACAGCCTATGGCTACACCTTC. Encoded protein: CASSQTLGTAYGYTF.

The DNA for the CDR3 is TGTGCCAGCAGCGAGAGGGGGGGGAGGGCTTCTGGCTACACCTTC. It translates to CASSERGGRASGYTF. The rearrangement uses TRBV14 and TRBJ1-2, with D maybe TRBD1 (6 bases). This CDR3 is built from 15 residues. V was cut by 5 bases and J by 7 bases, with 20 bases left in between. CDR1 is SGHDN and CDR2 is FVKESK in the germline V gene.

This rearrangement joins TRBV7-9 to TRBJ2-1; TRBD2 agrees at 14 bases. Germline V gives CDR1 SEHNR, CDR2 FQNEAQ (reference sequence). Germline trimming cut 5 bases from V and 8 bases from J; bases unmatched to any gene: 5. The CDR3 contains 15 residues. The CDR3 DNA reads TGTGCCAGCAGCCCGGGACTAGCGGGAGTAGATGAGCAGTTCTTC. Its protein product is CASSPGLAGVDEQFF.

V is TRBV7-6 and J is TRBJ2-3, with D hard to call. The germline V gene encodes CDR1 SGHVS and CDR2 FNYEAQ. V was cut by 5 bases and J by 7 bases, with 16 bases left in between. This CDR3 has 14 amino acids. This CDR3 is CASSPSGEFNTQYF. The CDR3 coding sequence is TGTGCCAGCAGCCCTAGTGGAGAGTTTAATACGCAGTATTTT.

The rearrangement links TRBV12-5 to TRBJ2-2, with D possibly TRBD2 on 5 matching bases. Germline assignment: CDR1 LGHNT and CDR2 FRNRAP. This CDR3 has 13 amino acids. Trimming pared 0 bases from V and 9 bases from J, leaving 8 bases between. The CDR3 coding sequence is TGTGCTAGTGGTTTGGTTGGGAGTAGGGAGCTGTTTTTT. It codes for CASGLVGSRELFF.

This chain uses TRBV7-8 with TRBJ2-3, with a weak D call TRBD1 (5 bases). Trimming took 5 bases from V and 0 from J, leaving 12 bases between them. The CDR3 extends over 15 amino acids. CDR1 SGHVS and CDR2 FQNEAQ come from the germline V gene. The CDR3 nucleotides read TGTGCCAGCAGCCCAACCAGGGTTAGCACAGATACGCAGTATTTT. Translated, it gives CASSPTRVSTDTQYF.

V and J are TRBV18 and TRBJ2-7; TRBD2 aligns across 7 bases. The CDR3 contains 17 residues. Germline CDR1 KGHSH, CDR2 LQKENI. The V gene end was trimmed by 0 bases and the J gene end by 1 base; junction bases not matched to a gene: 9. The chain's CDR3 is CASSPPTLSGASYEQYF. The CDR3 DNA follows: TGTGCCAGCTCACCACCGACCCTAAGCGGGGCTTCCTACGAGCAGTACTTC.

The chain links TRBV6-1 to TRBJ1-1; tentative D call: TRBD1 (5 bases). CDR1 is MNHNS and CDR2 is SASEGT in the germline V gene. The CDR3 is 14 residues long. Trimming shortened V by 6 bases and J by 1 base, and 12 bases separated the two germline ends. The CDR3 nucleotides are TGTGCCAGCAGCTACAGGTTCTCGAACACTGAAGCTTTCTTT. It codes for CASSYRFSNTEAFF.

The V call is TRBV25-1, the J call TRBJ1-1; 8 nucleotides align to TRBD1. The trim removed 3 bases at V and 7 bases at J, leaving 16 bases unmatched. Germline V lookup: CDR1 MGHDK, CDR2 SYGVNS. CDR3 length equals 17 residues. The CDR3 coding sequence is TGTGCCAGCAGTGAGATAGGCGGCAGGGGGCGGGTGGGTGAAGCTTTCTTT. This encodes CASSEIGGRGRVGEAFF.

The rearrangement joins TRBV7-3 to TRBJ1-1; D call uncertain. Trimming pared 1 base from V and 1 base from J, leaving 7 bases between. Germline loops: CDR1 SGHTA, CDR2 FQGTGA. The CDR3 length is 14 residues. CDR3 residues: CASSLMGSNTEAFF. In DNA form, the CDR3 reads TGTGCCAGCAGCTTAATGGGCTCGAACACTGAAGCTTTCTTT.

The genes are TRBV19 and TRBJ1-1, with D possibly being TRBD1 (5 bases). V was shortened by 7 bases and J by 5 bases, with 8 bases between the two germline ends. The germline CDR1 and CDR2 sequences are LNHDA and SQIVND (reference sequence). There are 11 residues in the CDR3. The CDR3 sequence is CASNTGTEAFF. The CDR3 coding sequence is TGTGCCAGTAATACAGGTACTGAAGCTTTCTTT.

DNA for the CDR3: TGTGCCAGCAGCGCAAGACTAGCGGGAGGAAGCGGTGAGCAGTTCTTC. Encoded protein: CASSARLAGGSGEQFF. The J gene is TRBJ2-1, the V gene TRBV9, with 13 bases identical to TRBD2. Germline V gene lookup returns CDR1 SGDLS and CDR2 YYNGEE. The CDR3 is 16 residues long. V gave up 3 bases and J gave up 9 bases; unmatched junction bases: 9.

The V and J genes are TRBV28 and TRBJ2-1, with 7 bases lining up with TRBD2. CDR1 MDHEN and CDR2 SYDVKM come from the germline V gene. The junction had 10 bases not matched to a gene; V was cut back by 6 bases and J by 14 bases. The CDR3 contains 12 residues. The CDR3 sequence: CASSDVRDYEFF. The CDR3 DNA sequence: TGTGCCAGCAGCGACGTCCGGGACTACGAGTTCTTC.